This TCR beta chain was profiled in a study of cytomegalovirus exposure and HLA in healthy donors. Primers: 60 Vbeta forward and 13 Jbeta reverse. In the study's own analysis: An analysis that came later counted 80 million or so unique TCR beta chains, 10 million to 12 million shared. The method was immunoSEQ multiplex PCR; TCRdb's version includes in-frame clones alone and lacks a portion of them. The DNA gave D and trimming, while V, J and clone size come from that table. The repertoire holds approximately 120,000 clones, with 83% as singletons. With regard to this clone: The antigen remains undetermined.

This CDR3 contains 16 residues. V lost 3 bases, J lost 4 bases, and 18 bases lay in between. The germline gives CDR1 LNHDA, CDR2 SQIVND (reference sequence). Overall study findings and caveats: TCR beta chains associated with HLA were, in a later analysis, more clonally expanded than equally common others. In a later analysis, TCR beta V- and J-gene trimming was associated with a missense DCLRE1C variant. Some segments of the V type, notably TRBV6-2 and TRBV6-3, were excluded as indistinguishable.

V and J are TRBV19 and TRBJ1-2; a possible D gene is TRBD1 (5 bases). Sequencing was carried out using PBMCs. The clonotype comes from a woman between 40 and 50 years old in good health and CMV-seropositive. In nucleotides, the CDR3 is TGTGCCAGTAGTATTGAAGGGACTGACCATATCTATGGCTACACCTTC. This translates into CASSIEGTDHIYGYTF.